A single sample gave rise to the 32 T cell receptor beta chains below, sequenced in a study of cytomegalovirus exposure and HLA in healthy donors. Amplification used 60 Vbeta primers and 13 Jbeta primers. TCRdb's copy holds only in-frame clones and misses some; the assay was immunoSEQ multiplex PCR. The top ten hold 9.5% to 13% of the sample, which has around 100,000 clones, 60% to 75% seen once. The specimen sequenced was PBMCs. Receptors were obtained from a man aged 40-49 years in good health and CMV-seropositive.

V usage is TRBV27 and J usage is TRBJ2-1, with a possible D match to TRBD1 (6 bases). Germline CDR1 and CDR2: MNHEY and SMNVEV (reference sequence). CDR3 size: 14 residues. V lost 3 bases and J 5 bases, leaving 11 bases between the germline ends. In DNA form, the CDR3 reads TGTGCCAGCAGTTTCCTGGGGACACACAATGAGCAGTTCTTC. Its protein product is CASSFLGTHNEQFF.

This chain uses TRBV4-1 with TRBJ1-1; D perhaps matches TRBD1 (5 bases). Germline V gene sequence: CDR1 MGHRA, CDR2 YSYEKL. V dropped 1 base and J dropped 3 bases, with 15 bases sitting between them. CDR3 length: 16 amino acids. CDR3 sequence: CASSQVAGPLDTEAFF. The CDR3 DNA is TGCGCCAGCAGCCAAGTAGCGGGACCCTTAGACACTGAAGCTTTCTTT.

This chain links TRBV6-1 with TRBJ1-1; tentatively, D is TRBD1 (6 bases). Germline V gives CDR1 MNHNS, CDR2 SASEGT. CDR3 size: 15 residues. V lost 6 bases, J lost 9 bases, and 23 bases lay in between. For the CDR3, the DNA is TGTGCCAGCAGGGGGGAGGGGGAGGACCCTAGTCAAGCTTTCTTT. Translated: CASRGEGEDPSQAFF.

This rearrangement joins TRBV6-5 to TRBJ2-3; no clear D. CDR1 MNHEY and CDR2 SVGAGI come from the germline V gene. V lost 2 bases to trimming and J lost 3 bases, with 9 bases between them. The CDR3 is made up of 14 amino acids. The DNA for the CDR3 is TGTGCCAGCAGTTACCGAGGCTTGACAGATACGCAGTATTTT. The encoded protein is CASSYRGLTDTQYF.

This chain uses TRBV27 with TRBJ1-4; unclear D gene. The V and J ends lost 5 bases and 2 bases respectively, with 18 bases between them. Germline V gives CDR1 MNHEY, CDR2 SMNVEV (reference sequence). The CDR3 consists of 17 residues. The CDR3 is CASSGLRDFRTNEKLFF. CDR3 DNA sequence: TGTGCCAGCAGTGGGTTGAGGGATTTTAGGACTAATGAAAAACTGTTTTTT.

This sequence joins TRBV28 and TRBJ1-5; TRBD1 aligns across 9 bases. V shed 0 bases and J 4 bases; nucleotides not matched to a gene: 4. CDR3 length: 16 residues. Germline lookup yields CDR1 MDHEN and CDR2 SYDVKM. The CDR3 region has the DNA TGTGCCAGCAGTTTATGGTTTGGGACAGGGAATCAGCCCCAGCATTTT. Amino acids: CASSLWFGTGNQPQHF.

This chain uses TRBV27 with TRBJ2-5, with D possibly matching TRBD2 (5 bases). Trimming took off 3 bases at V and 5 bases at J, with 13 bases between the two ends. Germline lookup yields CDR1 MNHEY and CDR2 SMNVEV (reference sequence). The CDR3 is made up of 14 amino acids. Written as DNA, the CDR3 is TGTGCCAGCAGTTTTTCTGCGGGTGGGGAGACCCAGTACTTC. It encodes CASSFSAGGETQYF.

The chain carries TRBV5-1 and TRBJ2-3, with TRBD1 as a possible D gene (6 bases). Trimming removed 5 bases from V and 6 bases from J, with 19 bases in between. Germline V gene lookup returns CDR1 SGHRS and CDR2 YFSETQ. The CDR3 totals 15 residues. CDR3 DNA: TGCGCCAGCAGGTTTGGTACGGTTACAGGGGATACGCAGTATTTT. Protein: CASRFGTVTGDTQYF. Combining the CDR3 with reference TRBV5-1 and TRBJ2-3 gives the whole variable domain KAGVTQTPRYLIKTRGQQVTLSCSPISGHRSVSWYQQTPGQGLQFLFEYFSETQRNKGNFPGRFSGRQFSNSRSEMNVSTLELGDSALYLCASRFGTVTGDTQYFGPGTRLTVL.

The gene calls are TRBV27 and TRBJ2-7, with TRBD1 as a possible D gene (6 bases). V was shortened by 6 bases and J by 2 bases, with 17 bases between the two germline ends. CDR3 length: 15 residues. The germline CDR1 and CDR2 sequences are MNHEY and SMNVEV (reference sequence). The CDR3 sequence: CASSRDITAPYEQYF. Written as DNA, the CDR3 is TGTGCCAGCAGCAGGGACATAACGGCCCCCTACGAGCAGTACTTC.

The chain couples TRBV2 to TRBJ2-2, with 10 bases fitting TRBD2. Unmatched junction bases numbered 5, after V lost 4 bases and J lost 6 bases. Germline V gives CDR1 SNHLY, CDR2 FYNNEI. The CDR3 totals 15 residues. The CDR3 loop reads CASSGLAGEAGELFF. The CDR3, as DNA: TGTGCCAGCAGTGGGCTAGCGGGAGAGGCCGGGGAGCTGTTTTTT. Full variable domain (outside the CDR3, taken from reference TRBV2 and TRBJ2-2): EPEVTQTPSHQVTQMGQEVILRCVPISNHLYFYWYRQILGQKVEFLVSFYNNEISEKSEIFDDQFSVERPDGSNFTLKIRSTKLEDSAMYFCASSGLAGEAGELFFGEGSRLTVL.

The DNA for the CDR3 is TGTGCCAGTAGGTTGCAAGGGGGCACAGATACGCAGTATTTT. Protein product: CASRLQGGTDTQYF. The V gene is TRBV19, the J gene TRBJ2-3, with D tentatively TRBD1 (5 bases). The germline V gene has CDR1 LNHDA and CDR2 SQIVND (reference sequence). With 6 bases removed from V and 1 base from J, the gap between germline ends came to 11 bases. This CDR3 is 14 amino acids long.

The rearrangement uses TRBV5-1 and TRBJ1-2; D is unclear. The CDR3 is 13 residues long. Trimming removed 2 bases from V and 7 bases from J, with 12 bases in between. Germline values: CDR1 SGHRS, CDR2 YFSETQ. This CDR3 is CASSFGRLSGYTF. In nucleotides, the CDR3 is TGCGCCAGCAGCTTTGGGAGGCTCTCTGGCTACACCTTC.

The gene calls are TRBV6-1 and TRBJ2-7; D is possibly TRBD1 (6 bases). The CDR3 has 14 amino acids. Germline V gene sequence: CDR1 MNHNS, CDR2 SASEGT. Trimming took 4 bases from V and 6 from J, leaving 16 bases between them. CDR3 sequence: CASSVAGERAEQYV. Here the CDR3 DNA reads TGTGCCAGCAGTGTTGCAGGGGAGCGAGCCGAGCAGTACGTC.

The chain uses TRBV2 and TRBJ2-1, with D perhaps TRBD2 (6 bases). This CDR3 is built from 14 residues. V lost 7 bases to trimming and J lost 6 bases, with 16 bases between them. The V gene's germline CDR1 is SNHLY and CDR2 FYNNEI. CDR3 sequence reads: CASTLGDSSNEQFF. In nucleotides, the CDR3 is TGTGCCAGCACCCTAGGGGACTCCAGCAATGAGCAGTTCTTC.

CDR3 loop: CASSPQEGAYEQYF. The DNA of the CDR3 is TGTGCCAGCTCACCGCAGGAGGGGGCTTACGAGCAGTACTTC. The J gene is TRBJ2-7, the V gene TRBV18; D possibly corresponds to TRBD1 (7 bases). V was shortened by 3 bases and J by 4 bases, with 13 bases between the two germline ends. CDR3 length: 14 amino acids. Per germline, CDR1 KGHSH and CDR2 LQKENI.

The J gene is TRBJ2-7, the V gene TRBV28; possibly TRBD1 for D (6 bases). Trimming took off 8 bases at V and 2 bases at J, with 13 bases between the two ends. The CDR3 covers 13 residues. The germline V gene has CDR1 MDHEN and CDR2 SYDVKM. As DNA, the CDR3 is TGTGCCAGCCGGACAGAGGGGCCCTACGAGCAGTACTTC. Amino acids: CASRTEGPYEQYF.

The chain couples TRBV29-1 to TRBJ2-1; a weak D match, TRBD1 (5 bases). This CDR3 region has 17 residues. CDR1 and CDR2 (germline): SQVTM, ANQGSEA. V dropped 4 bases and J dropped 0 bases, with 19 bases sitting between them. The CDR3 sequence is CSVVAQGRVDSYNEQFF. CDR3 coding DNA: TGCAGCGTTGTCGCTCAGGGCCGGGTGGACTCCTACAATGAGCAGTTCTTC.

V usage is TRBV28 and J usage is TRBJ2-1; 7 bases agree with TRBD1. The CDR3 has 15 residues. V shed 7 bases and J 4 bases; nucleotides not matched to a gene: 10. Germline-derived CDR1 and CDR2 are MDHEN and SYDVKM. CDR3 coding DNA: TGTGCCAGCACCCGAGGGACAGACAAATACAATGAGCAGTTCTTC. This gives the protein CASTRGTDKYNEQFF.

The rearrangement uses TRBV5-1 and TRBJ2-7; 8 bases fit TRBD2. The V segment lost 4 bases and the J segment 7 bases; nucleotides outside the gene matches: 10. Per the germline V gene, CDR1 is SGHRS and CDR2 is YFSETQ. This CDR3 region has 14 residues. The CDR3 bases are TGCGCCAGCAGCCCTCGGGGGGGGCGCCAAGAGCAGTACTTC. As protein: CASSPRGGRQEQYF.

The chain is built from TRBV6-5 and TRBJ1-3, with no clear D. Germline V lookup: CDR1 MNHEY, CDR2 SVGAGI. CDR3 size: 14 residues. V shed 5 bases and J shed 4 bases, with 12 bases lying between them. CDR3 loop: CASSAGRLGNTIYF. For the CDR3, the DNA is TGTGCCAGCAGTGCCGGCAGGCTCGGAAACACCATATATTTT.

The chain is built from TRBV21-1 and TRBJ2-4; the table's D call of TRBD1 was not tested on the DNA. TRBV21-1 corresponds to a pseudogene. This CDR3 contains 15 residues. CDR3 residues: CASSKSSDSLNIQYF. CDR3 nucleotide sequence: TGTGCCAGCAGCAAAAGCAGCGACAGTCTAAACATTCAGTACTTC.

This clone was picked up one time. The V gene is TRBV20-1, the J gene TRBJ1-1; D is uncertain. Germline V lookup: CDR1 DFQATT, CDR2 SNEGSKA (reference sequence). Trimming removed 1 base at V and 8 bases at J, with 5 bases between. The CDR3 has 10 residues. CDR3 region: CSARAGEAFF. The DNA of the CDR3 is TGCAGTGCTAGAGCGGGGGAAGCTTTCTTT.

CDR3 sequence: CASSLALGTEQETQYF. CDR3 DNA: TGTGCCAGCAGCTTAGCTCTTGGGACAGAACAAGAGACCCAGTACTTC. V usage is TRBV7-9 and J usage is TRBJ2-5; 7 bases align to TRBD1. This CDR3 spans 16 amino acids. CDR1 SEHNR and CDR2 FQNEAQ come from the germline V gene (reference sequence). The trim removed 0 bases at V and 2 bases at J, leaving 6 bases unmatched.

Remarks on this clone: Mismatch with germline at one junction end may stem from a read error. This rearrangement joins TRBV5-8 to TRBJ2-5; 13 bases line up with TRBD2. Germline CDR1 reads SGHTS; CDR2 reads YDEGEE. This CDR3 is built from 15 residues. CDR3 sequence (DNA): TGTGCCAACAGCTTAGGGACTAGCGGGAAAGAGACCCAGTACTTC. Residues: CANSLGTSGKETQYF.

The chain joins TRBV5-6 to TRBJ2-7; possible D gene TRBD2, 5 bases. Trimming took off 0 bases at V and 2 bases at J, with 24 bases between the two ends. The length of the CDR3 is 19 residues. Germline CDR1 SGHDT, CDR2 YYEEEE. The CDR3 bases are TGTGCCAGCAGCTTGGAGTTCGGCGGGCTGAACATCGTTCCCTACGAGCAGTACTTC. This gives the protein CASSLEFGGLNIVPYEQYF.

This chain connects TRBV4-1 to TRBJ2-3; TRBD2 agrees at 8 bases. The germline V gene has CDR1 MGHRA and CDR2 YSYEKL. This CDR3 is 15 amino acids long. V lost 1 base and J lost 4; bases outside the gene matches: 4. The CDR3 region has the DNA TGCGCCAGCAGCCAAGTCGAGACTAGCGCAGATACGCAGTATTTT. Its protein is CASSQVETSADTQYF.

This rearrangement joins TRBV2 to TRBJ2-5; D unclear. V dropped 6 bases and J dropped 5 bases, with 10 bases sitting between them. The CDR3 sequence is 12 residues long. The germline V gene encodes CDR1 SNHLY and CDR2 FYNNEI. CDR3 coding DNA: TGTGCCAGCAGCGGTAATATTGAGACCCAGTACTTC. Translated: CASSGNIETQYF.

This clone is a singleton in its sample. This rearrangement joins TRBV14 to TRBJ2-3; TRBD2 agrees at 12 bases. Losses at the gene ends were 2 bases for V and 3 bases for J; bases not matched to a gene: 3. The CDR3 runs 16 residues. Germline V gene lookup returns CDR1 SGHDN and CDR2 FVKESK. The CDR3 sequence: CASSQQTSGSTDTQYF. DNA for the CDR3: TGTGCCAGCAGCCAACAGACTAGCGGGAGTACAGATACGCAGTATTTT. Using reference TRBV14 and TRBJ2-3 for the parts outside the CDR3, the full variable domain is EAGVTQFPSHSVIEKGQTVTLRCDPISGHDNLYWYRRVMGKEIKFLLHFVKESKQDESGMPNNRFLAERTGGTYSTLKVQPAELEDSGVYFCASSQQTSGSTDTQYFGPGTRLTVL.

The chain has TRBV4-1 and TRBJ1-5, with D uncertain. Trimming took 0 bases from V and 4 from J, leaving 10 bases between them. Germline V gene sequence: CDR1 MGHRA, CDR2 YSYEKL. This CDR3 comprises 15 residues. The CDR3 DNA reads as TGCGCCAGCAGCCAAGAGGCCAGGTTAAATCAGCCCCAGCATTTT. It translates to CASSQEARLNQPQHF.

The table lists this clone with a few counts. The V call is TRBV28, the J call TRBJ2-7, with D perhaps matching TRBD2 (5 bases). Trimming cost V 6 bases and J 2 bases, with 14 bases left between them. Germline-derived CDR1 and CDR2 are MDHEN and SYDVKM. The CDR3 contains 14 residues. In nucleotides, the CDR3 is TGTGCCAGCAGGGAGGTTGCAGAGACCTACGAGCAGTACTTC. It encodes CASREVAETYEQYF.

There are a few counts of this clone. This chain connects TRBV18 to TRBJ1-2; tentatively, D is TRBD1 (5 bases). This CDR3 contains 14 residues. Germline V CDR1 and CDR2: KGHSH, LQKENI. Trimming took off 2 bases at V and 5 bases at J, with 12 bases between the two ends. CDR3 loop: CASSPGGGTYGYTF. CDR3 DNA sequence: TGTGCCAGCTCACCAGGCGGCGGGACTTATGGCTACACCTTC.

The chain has TRBV14 and TRBJ1-1, with a possible D match to TRBD1 (5 bases). The V and J ends lost 1 base and 5 bases respectively, with 8 bases between them. The germline gives CDR1 SGHDN, CDR2 FVKESK. This CDR3 comprises 13 residues. The CDR3 spells CASSQAAGTEAFF. The CDR3 DNA follows: TGTGCCAGCAGCCAAGCAGCAGGGACTGAAGCTTTCTTT. Full variable domain (rest looked up from reference TRBV14 and TRBJ1-1): EAGVTQFPSHSVIEKGQTVTLRCDPISGHDNLYWYRRVMGKEIKFLLHFVKESKQDESGMPNNRFLAERTGGTYSTLKVQPAELEDSGVYFCASSQAAGTEAFFGQGTRLTVV.